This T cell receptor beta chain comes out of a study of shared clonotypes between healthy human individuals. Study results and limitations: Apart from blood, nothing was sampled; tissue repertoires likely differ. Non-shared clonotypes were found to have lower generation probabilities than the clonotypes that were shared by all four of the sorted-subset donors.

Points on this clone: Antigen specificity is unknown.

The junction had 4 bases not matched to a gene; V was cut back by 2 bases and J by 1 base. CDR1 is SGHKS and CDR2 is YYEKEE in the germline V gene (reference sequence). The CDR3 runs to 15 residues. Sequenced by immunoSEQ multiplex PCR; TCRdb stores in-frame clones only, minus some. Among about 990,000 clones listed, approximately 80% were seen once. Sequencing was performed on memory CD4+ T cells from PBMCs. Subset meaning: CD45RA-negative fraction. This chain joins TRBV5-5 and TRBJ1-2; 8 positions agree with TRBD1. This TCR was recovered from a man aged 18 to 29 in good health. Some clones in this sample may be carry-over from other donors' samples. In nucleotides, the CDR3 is TGTGCCAGCAGCTTACCGGACAGGGATAACTATGGCTACACCTTC. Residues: CASSLPDRDNYGYTF.